The clone carrying this T cell receptor (beta chain) was seen ten or more times. Its antigen is not known. The CDR3 loop spans 15 amino acids. The germline V gene encodes CDR1 DFQATT and CDR2 SNEGSKA (reference sequence). After removal of 6 bases from V and 10 bases from J, the junction contained 12 bases not matched to a gene. These data originate in a study of Graves' ophthalmopathy and Graves' hyperthyroidism. General study findings and limits: This model predicted ophthalmopathy progression (sensitivity roughly 64%, specificity 72.22%). Sensitivity reached approximately 88% and specificity 75% to 82% for a 13-signature model separating ophthalmopathy from stable hyperthyroidism.

The sequenced template was RNA, covering the TCR beta CDR3 region. First-round RT-PCR relied on HTBI primers, and a second-round multiplex PCR came next. TCRdb reprocessed the multiplex PCR reads with MiXCR, giving one entry per CDR3 protein. The table includes over a million distinct CDR3 sequences, around a third detected once. The TCR originated in an adult man with Graves' hyperthyroidism. Sequenced: peripheral blood or thyroid tissue (not recorded which). The chain has TRBV20-1 and TRBJ1-6; 10 bases agree with TRBD1. CDR3 coding DNA: TGCAGTGCAAGCGTGCTGGGACAGGGGTCCTCACCCCTCCACTTT. Its protein is CSASVLGQGSSPLHF.